The 3 T cell receptor beta chains below come from one sample, sequenced in a study of blood T cell repertoires in COVID-19 (dated by TCRdb to about 2020). The receptor library was made with the immunoSEQ multiplex PCR assay. TCRdb mirrors the immuneACCESS table, restricted to in-frame sequences. Some clones are absent from its copies; in checked studies, under half trace to an unresolved V gene, and the reason for the others is unknown. This sample gives over 200,000 clones in total; approximately 83% of them show up just once. Together, the top ten hold roughly 3% of the sample. Sequenced sample: peripheral blood. These receptors were obtained from a woman aged 25-40 years who had recovered from COVID-19.

This sequence joins TRBV29-1 and TRBJ1-2; a weak D match, TRBD1 (6 bases). Germline CDR1 reads SQVTM; CDR2 reads ANQGSEA. There are 12 residues in the CDR3. V gave up 5 bases and J gave up 5 bases, with 12 bases separating them. CDR3: CSVFKTGYGYTF. The CDR3 coding sequence is TGCAGCGTTTTCAAGACAGGATATGGCTACACCTTC. The full variable domain, in which reference TRBV29-1 and TRBJ1-2 provide the parts outside the CDR3, is SAVISQKPSRDICQRGTSLTIQCQVDSQVTMMFWYRQQPGQSLTLIATANQGSEATYESGFVIDKFPISRPNLTFSTLTVSNMSPEDSSIYLCSVFKTGYGYTFGSGTRLTVV.

The gene calls are TRBV7-2 and TRBJ2-1, with 8 bases aligning to TRBD2. The CDR3 has 16 residues. Germline CDR1 and CDR2: SGHTA and FQGNSA. With 2 bases clipped from V and 7 bases from J, the junction kept 10 bases outside the gene matches. The CDR3 reads CASSLLGTRNGNEQFF. CDR3 bases: TGTGCCAGCAGCTTACTAGGGACTAGGAATGGGAATGAGCAGTTCTTC.

The chain carries TRBV7-2 and TRBJ2-4; D might be TRBD1 (6 bases). The length of the CDR3 is 16 residues. CDR1 SGHTA and CDR2 FQGNSA come from the germline V gene. The V end was cut by 0 bases, the J end by 0 bases, with 9 bases between. The CDR3 nucleotides are TGTGCCAGCAGCTTAGCGCAGGGGTTAGCCAAAAACATTCAGTACTTC. Its protein product is CASSLAQGLAKNIQYF.